This is a list of T cell receptor beta chains from one sample in a study of T cell responses to AZD1222 COVID-19 vaccine. Libraries were prepared by immunoSEQ multiplex PCR; TCRdb keeps only in-frame clonotypes and omits some of them. The sample yields around 110,000 clones, less than 90% seen once. The sample was peripheral blood, taken on day 0 of AZD1222 vaccination. These receptors all stem from an adult in good health. Both conserved end residues are part of each CDR3. A D gene is named only where the DNA matches it firmly. Expanded clones get a size class; other rows say once, few or many, or leave the size out.

v_call	d_call	j_call	clone_size	cdr3_aa	cdr3_nt
TRBV4-2	TRBD1	TRBJ1-2	NA	CASSIAGGGYTF	TGTGCCAGCAGTATTGCAGGGGGCGGCTACACCTTC
TRBV27	TRBD1	TRBJ2-7	NA	CASSFWDRAYEQYF	TGTGCCAGCAGTTTTTGGGACAGAGCCTACGAGCAGTACTTC
TRBV3-1/TRBV3-2	NA	TRBJ1-5	NA	CASGEDQPQHF	TGTGCCAGTGGGGAGGATCAGCCCCAGCATTTT
TRBV12-3/TRBV12-4	NA	TRBJ2-3	NA	CASSYASTDTQYF	TGTGCCAGCAGTTATGCTAGCACAGATACGCAGTATTTT
TRBV12-5	NA	TRBJ2-1	NA	CASGSPTGAEQFF	TGTGCTAGTGGTTCCCCTACCGGGGCGGAGCAGTTCTTC
TRBV4-1	NA	TRBJ2-1	NA	CASSLLSGAYNEQFF	TGCGCCAGCAGCCTCCTCAGCGGTGCCTACAATGAGCAGTTCTTC
TRBV25-1	NA	TRBJ1-2	NA	CASSENRPNYGYTF	TGTGCCAGCAGTGAAAACAGGCCTAACTATGGCTACACCTTC
TRBV2	NA	TRBJ1-1	NA	CASRSQMNTEAFF	TGTGCCAGCAGATCTCAGATGAACACTGAAGCTTTCTTT
TRBV5-8	NA	TRBJ1-5	NA	CASKGQGNQPQHF	TGTGCCAGCAAAGGGCAGGGTAATCAGCCCCAGCATTTT
TRBV28	TRBD1	TRBJ1-5	NA	CASSFWTGVSNQPQHF	TGTGCCAGCAGTTTCTGGACAGGGGTGAGTAATCAGCCCCAGCATTTT
TRBV28	NA	TRBJ2-7	NA	CASSLKAYEQYF	TGTGCCAGCAGTTTGAAGGCCTACGAGCAGTACTTC
TRBV5-1	TRBD1	TRBJ2-5	NA	CASSTGQLLQETQYF	TGCGCCAGCAGCACGGGACAGCTCCTCCAAGAGACCCAGTACTTC
TRBV7-2	NA	TRBJ2-5	NA	CASSFGLQETQYF	TGTGCCAGCAGCTTTGGGTTGCAAGAGACCCAGTACTTC
TRBV5-1	TRBD2	TRBJ2-1	NA	CASSLVGLAGHNEQFF	TGCGCCAGCAGCTTGGTCGGACTAGCGGGTCACAATGAGCAGTTCTTC
TRBV6-1	NA	TRBJ2-2	NA	CASSEAGGGTGELFF	TGTGCCAGCAGTGAAGCAGGGGGTGGCACCGGGGAGCTGTTTTTT
TRBV18	NA	TRBJ1-1	NA	CASSEGENTEAFF	TGTGCCAGCTCGGAGGGAGAGAACACTGAAGCTTTCTTT
TRBV6-5	NA	TRBJ1-4	NA	CASSYGWTEIEKLFF	TGTGCCAGCAGTTACGGCTGGACTGAGATTGAAAAACTGTTTTTT
TRBV20-1	NA	TRBJ2-7	few	CSARARLKQYF	TGCAGTGCTAGAGCCCGGTTGAAGCAGTACTTC
TRBV5-1	NA	TRBJ1-2	NA	CASSLLEGSYGYTF	TGCGCCAGCAGCTTACTGGAGGGTTCCTATGGCTACACCTTC
TRBV30	NA	TRBJ1-3	NA	CAWSVGYSGNTIYF	TGTGCCTGGAGTGTCGGCTACTCTGGAAACACCATATATTTT
TRBV28	NA	TRBJ1-2	NA	CASRPGTPYYGYTF	TGTGCCAGCAGGCCGGGAACTCCCTACTATGGCTACACCTTC
TRBV6-6	TRBD1	TRBJ1-2	NA	CASSSQGKSYTF	TGTGCCAGCAGTTCACAGGGGAAAAGCTACACCTTC
TRBV5-1	NA	TRBJ1-3	NA	CASSLAPPGNTIYF	TGCGCCAGCAGCTTGGCCCCCCCTGGAAACACCATATATTTT
TRBV5-4	NA	TRBJ1-2	NA	CASSLGELGYGYTF	TGTGCCAGCAGCTTAGGGGAGCTGGGCTATGGCTACACCTTC
TRBV5-4	NA	TRBJ2-2	NA	CASSFPENTGELFF	TGTGCCAGCAGCTTCCCTGAGAACACCGGGGAGCTGTTTTTT
TRBV4-1	NA	TRBJ2-1	NA	CASSQPRGRGVYNEQFF	TGCGCCAGCAGCCAGCCCCGGGGCAGGGGGGTCTACAATGAGCAGTTCTTC
TRBV19	NA	TRBJ1-1	NA	CASIKGNTEAFF	TGTGCCAGTATTAAGGGAAACACTGAAGCTTTCTTT
TRBV29-1	NA	TRBJ2-2	NA	CSVVDNTGELFF	TGCAGCGTTGTAGATAACACCGGGGAGCTGTTTTTT
TRBV7-9	NA	TRBJ1-1	NA	CASSLVPGTNTEAFF	TGTGCCAGCAGCTTAGTTCCGGGTACGAACACTGAAGCTTTCTTT
TRBV30	NA	TRBJ2-1	NA	CAWTLGRSRGNEQFF	TGTGCCTGGACCCTGGGGAGGAGCCGGGGAAATGAGCAGTTCTTC
TRBV6-5	NA	TRBJ1-2	NA	CASSNKPWGVLGYTF	TGTGCCAGCAGTAACAAACCTTGGGGGGTTTTGGGCTACACCTTC
TRBV9	NA	TRBJ2-1	once	CASSVELQGYNEQFF	TGTGCCAGCAGCGTAGAACTTCAGGGTTACAATGAGCAGTTCTTC
TRBV4-1	NA	TRBJ2-7	NA	CASSQDLGAREQYF	TGCGCCAGCAGCCAAGATTTGGGGGCGCGGGAGCAGTACTTC
TRBV6-5	TRBD1	TRBJ2-2	NA	CASSGQGRDNGELFF	TGTGCCAGCAGCGGACAGGGGAGGGATAACGGGGAGCTGTTTTTT
TRBV5-1	TRBD1	TRBJ1-1	NA	CASSGVSAGGNTEAFF	TGCGCCAGCAGCGGGGTTTCGGCAGGGGGGAACACTGAAGCTTTCTTT
TRBV5-1	NA	TRBJ1-1	NA	CASSAYRESTEAFF	TGCGCCAGCAGCGCCTACAGGGAGAGCACTGAAGCTTTCTTT
TRBV19	TRBD1	TRBJ1-2	NA	CASSIDPPATGVGYGYTF	TGTGCCAGTAGTATAGACCCGCCGGCGACAGGGGTGGGCTATGGCTACACCTTC
TRBV3-1/TRBV3-2	TRBD2	TRBJ2-5	NA	CASSQIAGEETQYF	TGTGCCAGCAGCCAAATAGCGGGAGAAGAGACCCAGTACTTC
TRBV7-8	NA	TRBJ1-3	NA	CASSLQTHDTIYF	TGTGCCAGCAGCTTACAGACTCACGACACCATATATTTT
TRBV5-1	NA	TRBJ2-5	NA	CASSLLGVGEETQYF	TGCGCCAGCAGCTTGCTGGGTGTCGGGGAAGAGACCCAGTACTTC
TRBV11-2	NA	TRBJ1-1	NA	CASSLASIPFTEAFF	TGTGCCAGCAGCTTAGCCAGCATCCCCTTTACTGAAGCTTTCTTT
TRBV10-2	TRBD1	TRBJ2-7	NA	CASGTGGYEQYF	TGCGCCAGCGGGACAGGGGGGTACGAGCAGTACTTC
TRBV6-1	TRBD2	TRBJ2-7	NA	CASSESVSGGQGEQYF	TGTGCCAGCAGTGAGAGTGTCAGCGGGGGGCAGGGCGAGCAGTACTTC
TRBV7-8	NA	TRBJ2-3	NA	CASSPVRGTADTQYF	TGTGCCAGCAGCCCCGTTAGGGGAACCGCAGATACGCAGTATTTT
TRBV6-5	TRBD1	TRBJ2-7	NA	CASKGAGYEQYF	TGTGCCAGCAAGGGGGCGGGTTACGAGCAGTACTTC
TRBV2	TRBD2	TRBJ2-3	NA	CASRPRRREVDTQYF	TGTGCCAGCAGACCCAGACGGCGGGAGGTCGATACGCAGTATTTT
TRBV20-1	NA	TRBJ2-1	NA	CSAAGRHEQFF	TGCAGTGCCGCTGGCAGGCATGAGCAGTTCTTC
TRBV30	NA	TRBJ1-5	NA	CAWTQGGGQPQHF	TGTGCCTGGACACAGGGAGGCGGTCAGCCCCAGCATTTT
TRBV30	NA	TRBJ1-5	NA	CAWSVGGNQPQHF	TGTGCCTGGAGTGTGGGGGGCAATCAGCCCCAGCATTTT
TRBV30	TRBD1	TRBJ1-6	NA	CAWSRDRGGVTLHF	TGTGCCTGGAGTCGCGACAGGGGCGGAGTGACCCTCCACTTT
TRBV6-4	NA	TRBJ2-1	NA	CASSEGSNNEQFF	TGTGCCAGCAGTGAAGGTAGCAACAATGAGCAGTTCTTC
TRBV5-5	NA	TRBJ1-6	medium-sized	CASSWDRGNSPLHF	TGTGCCAGCAGCTGGGATCGTGGGAATTCACCCCTCCACTTT
TRBV28	NA	TRBJ2-7	once	CASSVGQTGIYEQYF	TGTGCCAGCAGTGTCGGACAAACCGGGATTTACGAGCAGTACTTC
TRBV6-5	NA	TRBJ1-6	NA	CASRGPGGYNSPLHF	TGTGCCAGCAGGGGACCTGGGGGATATAATTCACCCCTCCACTTT
TRBV4-1	TRBD1	TRBJ2-3	NA	CASTSGQGRPDTQYF	TGCGCCAGCACGTCCGGACAGGGTCGGCCAGATACGCAGTATTTT